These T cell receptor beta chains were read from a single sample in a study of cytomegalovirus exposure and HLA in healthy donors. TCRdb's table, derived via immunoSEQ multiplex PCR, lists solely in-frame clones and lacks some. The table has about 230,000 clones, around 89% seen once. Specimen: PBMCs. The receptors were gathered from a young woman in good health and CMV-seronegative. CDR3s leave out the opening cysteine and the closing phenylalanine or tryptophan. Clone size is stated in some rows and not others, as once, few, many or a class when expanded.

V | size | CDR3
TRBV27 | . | ASSLLRESYEQY
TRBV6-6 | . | ASSYNRLTEAF
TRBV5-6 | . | ASSLLNRATEAF
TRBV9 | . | ASSVNNRVDEQF
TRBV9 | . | ASSTQRAELAGSPSTDTQY
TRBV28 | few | AITRSLGWHGYT
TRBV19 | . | ASSIDRYYEQY
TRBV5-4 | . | ASSLAGEQY
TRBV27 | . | ASSPRRPGGVRPNTEAF
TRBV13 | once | ASSSTSGGPRETQY
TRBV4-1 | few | ASSHRLAGGHEPGANVLT
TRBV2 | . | ASSDAGGSYEQY
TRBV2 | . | ASSYIAGGDEQF
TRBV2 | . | ASSEWASGRSNEQF
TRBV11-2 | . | ASSLIRGTYEQY
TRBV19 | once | ASSMGLGLAAQYYGYT
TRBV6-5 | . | ASTRGGGYDGYT
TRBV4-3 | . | ASSHTLAGSNEQF
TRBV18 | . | ASSPPWEGETQY
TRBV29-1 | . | SARGTSRDTQY
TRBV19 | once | ASSTPPKGTGWNTEAF
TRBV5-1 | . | ASSSQPQGGGYNEQF
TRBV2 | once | ASLLDRASTDTQY
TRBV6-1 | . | ASRGDTDTQY
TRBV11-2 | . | ASSFRGGSYNEQF
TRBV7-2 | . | ASSLLGTSGGLTYNEQF
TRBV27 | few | ASSQRGGETQY